This TCR beta chain originates from a study of blood T cells in healthy people across ages (dated by TCRdb to between 2015 and 2016). About the investigation overall: In model experiments, template switching captured about one uniquely barcoded TCR beta cDNA molecule for every two T cells. The study analyzed two additional independent replicas of 1 million unique cDNA reads from the same blood draw for two donors, one aged 18 to 30 and one aged 80 or older. The study measured age-related changes in TCR beta repertoire diversity using deep sequencing normalized with unique cDNA molecular identifiers. Donors were grouped into four age groups: young (average 16 years), middle-aged (over 35), aged (around 62) and long-lived (around 80). Donors of different ages were randomly distributed across sequencing lanes to avoid experimental bias.

Library preparation employed 5' RACE. The reads were generated on an Illumina HiSeq 2500. A second about 7 to 11 cycle PCR used a sample-barcoded 5' primer and a J-beta primer mix. Each TCR beta cDNA molecule received a unique molecular identifier from a template-switch 5' adaptor carrying 12 random nucleotides. At least 2.5 million CDR3-containing paired-end reads were obtained from each sample. The Mint cDNA synthesis kit, primed by a TRBC-specific oligonucleotide, was used to synthesize first-strand cDNA from all RNA. Following uracil-DNA glycosylase treatment, a first 18-cycle PCR with universal primers M1SS and BC2_uni_R was performed on all cDNA. Per the authors' processing: Each sample was normalized by randomly selecting 1 million high-quality reads, each carrying a distinct molecular identifier. Instead of being binned into consensus sequences, reads that shared molecular identifiers were thrown out. MiTCR, set to a Q25 quality threshold and the strictest error-elimination algorithm, was used for CDR3 identification, clonotype clustering and error correction. Lower-bound total TCR beta diversity was estimated with a nonparametric unseen species model using Euler transformation. Starting from the raw public reads, TCRdb applied fastp trimming at Q25, assembled clones with MiXCR and retained in-frame beta chains. Identical CDR3 proteins give one entry, which carries the most common genes and DNA. TCRdb, rather than the study authors, made the V and J calls. This sample holds about 670,000 distinct CDR3 sequences; approximately 52% were observed only once. The top ten clones comprise approximately 12% of the sample.

Including cysteine and phenylalanine, the CDR3 has 13 amino acids. This entry keeps only the CDR3 DNA: 39 bases, framed from base 1. V is clipped by 2 bases and J by 4 bases, and the sequence between their germline boundaries is 7 bases long. Reading the germline V gene gives CDR1 SGHDN and CDR2 FVKESK. Systemically healthy Caucasian individuals from Russia, around 38 in total and aged roughly 6 to 100 years, were included as donors. Ten milliliters of peripheral blood were drawn from each donor into EDTA-treated Vacutainer tubes. PBMCs were isolated by Ficoll-Paque density-gradient centrifugation, with at least 6 million obtained per sample. Trizol reagent was used to extract total RNA from the PBMCs, yielding at least 5.5 micrograms per sample. Naive CD45RAhigh/CD27high T cell percentages were measured by flow cytometry on a PBMC aliquot from every donor. Regarding this clonotype: Its antigen is still unknown. Base quality data are lacking; no much larger clone is found one base away.

General conclusions and limits of the study: Because profiling used bulk unsorted PBMCs, naive and antigen-experienced compartments could not be compared conclusively. Because donor CMV infection status was unknown, age-related changes in expanded clonotypes were potentially confounded. The long-lived group showed more naive CD4+ T cells, fewer expanded clones and increased TCR diversity than the aged group, suggesting age selection. There was a strong correlation between observed TCR beta diversity and the percentage of naive T cells measured by flow cytometry. Observed TCR beta diversity per million T cells fell roughly linearly with age, and a significant reduction was already apparent by age roughly 40. Estimates of total diversity from one million sequenced T cells were regarded as lower bounds and underestimates.

The sequence came from a woman of 80 years or more in good health. The sequence joins TRBV14 to TRBJ2-3, with TRBD2 tentatively as D gene (5 bases match). Sample: blood. The CDR3: CASSQQRADTQYF. The sequenced DNA: TGTGCCAGCAGCCAACAGAGGGCAGATACGCAGTATTTT. With the rest looked up from the reference TRBV14 and TRBJ2-3 genes rather than sequenced, the full variable domain is EAGVTQFPSHSVIEKGQTVTLRCDPISGHDNLYWYRRVMGKEIKFLLHFVKESKQDESGMPNNRFLAERTGGTYSTLKVQPAELEDSGVYFCASSQQRADTQYFGPGTRLTVL.